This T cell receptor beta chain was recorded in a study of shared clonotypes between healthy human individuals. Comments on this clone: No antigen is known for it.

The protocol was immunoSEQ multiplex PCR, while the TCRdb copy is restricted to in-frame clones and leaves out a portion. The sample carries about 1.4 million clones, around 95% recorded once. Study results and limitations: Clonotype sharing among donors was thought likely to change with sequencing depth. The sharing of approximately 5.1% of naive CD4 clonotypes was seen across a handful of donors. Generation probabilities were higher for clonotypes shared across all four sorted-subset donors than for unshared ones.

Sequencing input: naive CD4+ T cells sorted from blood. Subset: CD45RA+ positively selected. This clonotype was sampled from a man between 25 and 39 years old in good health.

The CDR3 DNA is TGTGCCAGCTGGAGTCGGCGCATGTACACTGAAGCTTTCTTT. It encodes CASWSRRMYTEAFF. V usage is TRBV5-4 and J usage is TRBJ1-1; no definite D call. The CDR3 totals 14 residues. V shed 7 bases and J shed 3 bases, with 16 bases lying between them. Germline assignment: CDR1 SGHNT and CDR2 YYREEE (reference sequence).